This T cell receptor beta chain was identified during a study of T cell responses to AZD1222 COVID-19 vaccine. Study information: Pooling covered second doses at about 4 or about 12 weeks.

Details on this clone: What it binds is unknown.

Germline assignment: CDR1 LGHDT and CDR2 YNNKEL (reference sequence). After removal of 4 bases from V and 10 bases from J, the junction contained 6 bases not matched to a gene. The CDR3 loop spans 13 amino acids. Study-wide results and limits: Nearly half of spike-specific TCRs reportedly target unmutated variant regions. The donors showed a predominance of white British ancestry and of females, with possible underestimation of clonal diversity. Just five or six AZD1222 recipients tested seropositive at baseline.

The protocol was immunoSEQ multiplex PCR, while the TCRdb copy is restricted to in-frame clones and leaves out a portion. The sample contains some 90,000 clones, 80% to 90% of which appear only once. Sequencing was performed on peripheral blood, taken on day 0 of AZD1222 vaccination. The receptor was derived from an adult in good health. The gene calls are TRBV3-1 (or the pseudogene TRBV3-2) and TRBJ1-1; TRBD1 matches 10 bases. Here the CDR3 reads CASSLTGGGGAFF. In DNA, the CDR3 is TGTGCCAGCAGCCTGACAGGGGGCGGCGGAGCTTTCTTT.